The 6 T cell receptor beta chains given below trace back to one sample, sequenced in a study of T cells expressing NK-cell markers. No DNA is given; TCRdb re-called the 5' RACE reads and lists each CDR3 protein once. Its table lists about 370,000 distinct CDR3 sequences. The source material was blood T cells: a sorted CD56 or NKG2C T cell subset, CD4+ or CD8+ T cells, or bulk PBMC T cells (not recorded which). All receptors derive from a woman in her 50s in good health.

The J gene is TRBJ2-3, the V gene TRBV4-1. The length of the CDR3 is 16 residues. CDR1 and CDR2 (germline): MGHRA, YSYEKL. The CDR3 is CASTQTGFGSTDTQYF.

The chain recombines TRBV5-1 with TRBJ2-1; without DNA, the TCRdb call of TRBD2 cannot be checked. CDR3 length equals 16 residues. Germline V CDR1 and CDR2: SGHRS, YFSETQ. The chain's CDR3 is CASSFPREGGHNEQFF.

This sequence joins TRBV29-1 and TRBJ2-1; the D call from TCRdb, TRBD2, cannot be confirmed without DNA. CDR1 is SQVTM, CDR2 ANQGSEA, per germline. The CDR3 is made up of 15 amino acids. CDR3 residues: CSVLGTSGSLYEQFF.

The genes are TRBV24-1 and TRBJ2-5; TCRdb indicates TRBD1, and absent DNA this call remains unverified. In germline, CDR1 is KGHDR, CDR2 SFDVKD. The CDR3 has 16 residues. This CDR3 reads CATSDWGQGGFETQYF.

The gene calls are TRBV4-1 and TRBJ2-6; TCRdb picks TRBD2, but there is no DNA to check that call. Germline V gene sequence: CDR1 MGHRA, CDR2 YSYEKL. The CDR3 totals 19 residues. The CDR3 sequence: CASSQGTADLSSGANVLTF.

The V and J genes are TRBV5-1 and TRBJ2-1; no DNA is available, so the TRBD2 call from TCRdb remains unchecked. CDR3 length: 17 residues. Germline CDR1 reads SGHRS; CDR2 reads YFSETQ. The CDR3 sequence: CASSRSVTGGQGNEQFF.